Below are 32 T cell receptor beta chains sequenced from a single sample in a study of OX40 agonist ivuxolimab in advanced cancers. Sequenced by immunoSEQ multiplex PCR; TCRdb stores in-frame clones only, minus some. The sample includes 72,000 or so clones, around 87% of them seen just once. The sequencing used CD4+ or CD8+ T cells sorted from blood, collected in a trial of the OX40 agonist ivuxolimab. These receptors came from an adult with an advanced solid tumor such as melanoma, head and neck, liver or kidney cancer.

V and J are TRBV7-6 and TRBJ2-7; D remains unclear. Germline-derived CDR1 and CDR2 are SGHVS and FNYEAQ. The V end was cut by 5 bases, the J end by 4 bases, with 21 bases between. The CDR3 length is 16 residues. CDR3 amino acids: CASSAQAFGFMYEQYF. The CDR3 DNA sequence: TGTGCCAGCAGCGCTCAGGCGTTTGGGTTTATGTACGAGCAGTACTTC.

The chain joins TRBV28 to TRBJ2-2; 7 bases are shared with TRBD2. This CDR3 has 12 residues. In germline, CDR1 is MDHEN, CDR2 SYDVKM. Unmatched junction bases numbered 10, after V lost 6 bases and J lost 15 bases. The CDR3 nucleotides read TGTGCCAGCAGCAGTCAAAGACTAGCCTTGTTTTTT. Translation gives CASSSQRLALFF.

J is TRBJ1-2 and V is TRBV18; D remains ambiguous. Trimming took off 0 bases at V and 4 bases at J, with 6 bases between the two ends. The CDR3 totals 13 residues. Looked up from germline, CDR1 is KGHSH and CDR2 is LQKENI. The CDR3 nucleotides read TGTGCCAGCTCACCACCGGACCGCTATGGCTACACCTTC. Residues: CASSPPDRYGYTF.

On this clone: Since the CDR3 does not end with the conserved phenylalanine or tryptophan, this likely comes from a read error. V is TRBV28 and J is TRBJ2-7; no clear D. Trimming pared 3 bases from V and 4 bases from J, leaving 16 bases between. CDR3 length equals 15 residues. Germline V gene lookup returns CDR1 MDHEN and CDR2 SYDVKM. The CDR3 DNA sequence: TGTGCCAGCAGTTTTTTCGGCGGATTACAATACGAGCAGTACCTC. This encodes CASSFFGGLQYEQYL.

The chain couples TRBV5-1 to TRBJ1-1; D remains ambiguous. The CDR3 loop spans 15 amino acids. The germline gives CDR1 SGHRS, CDR2 YFSETQ. With 1 base removed from V and 0 bases from J, the gap between germline ends came to 10 bases. This chain's CDR3 is CASSLTGSLNTEAFF. In DNA, the CDR3 is TGCGCCAGCAGCTTGACCGGGAGTCTGAACACTGAAGCTTTCTTT.

V usage is TRBV7-2 and J usage is TRBJ1-2; D gene uncertain. V was clipped by 5 bases and J by 5 bases, with 12 bases between them. The CDR3 runs to 13 residues. Germline V gene data show CDR1 as SGHTA and CDR2 as FQGNSA. The CDR3 protein is CASSDTPSYGYTF. DNA for the CDR3: TGTGCCAGCAGCGATACACCCTCTTATGGCTACACCTTC.

The chain joins TRBV6-5 to TRBJ2-7; 11 bases fit TRBD2. The CDR3 length is 14 residues. CDR1 is MNHEY and CDR2 is SVGAGI in the germline V gene. Germline trimming cut 6 bases from V and 3 bases from J; bases unmatched to any gene: 4. CDR3 loop: CASSPTSGNYEQYF. The CDR3 DNA follows: TGTGCCAGCAGCCCGACTAGCGGGAACTACGAGCAGTACTTC.

This sequence joins TRBV19 and TRBJ1-5; 8 positions agree with TRBD1. CDR1 is LNHDA and CDR2 is SQIVND in the germline V gene (reference sequence). Germline trimming cut 6 bases from V and 3 bases from J; bases unmatched to any gene: 13. This CDR3 is built from 17 residues. CDR3: CASRQNNDRGINQPQHF. Written as DNA, the CDR3 is TGTGCCAGTAGGCAAAACAACGACAGGGGAATCAATCAGCCCCAGCATTTT.

This rearrangement joins TRBV29-1 to TRBJ2-7, with TRBD1 matching over 8 bases. The V and J ends lost 4 bases and 3 bases, in that order; junction bases with no gene match: 8. Looked up from germline, CDR1 is SQVTM and CDR2 is ANQGSEA. The CDR3 has 14 residues. The CDR3 spells CSVGDTGGSYEQYF. The CDR3 DNA is TGCAGCGTTGGAGATACAGGGGGAAGCTACGAGCAGTACTTC.

This rearrangement joins TRBV7-2 to TRBJ1-2; 10 bases match TRBD1. This CDR3 is built from 14 residues. Germline CDR1 reads SGHTA; CDR2 reads FQGNSA. Trimming cost V 0 bases and J 7 bases; bases outside gene matches: 2. The CDR3 DNA sequence: TGTGCCAGCAGCTTAGCGAGGACAGGGGGTGGCTACACCTTC. It codes for CASSLARTGGGYTF.

The chain recombines TRBV7-9 with TRBJ1-5; D call uncertain. V lost 5 bases, J lost 0 bases, and 11 bases lay in between. The CDR3 runs to 15 residues. CDR1 and CDR2 from the germline V gene are SEHNR and FQNEAQ (reference sequence). CDR3 DNA: TGTGCCAGCAGCGCGAGCTACAGTAGCAATCAGCCCCAGCATTTT. It translates to CASSASYSSNQPQHF.

V is TRBV5-4 and J is TRBJ1-2, with D uncertain. Germline CDR1 is SGHNT and CDR2 is YYREEE (reference sequence). V dropped 4 bases and J dropped 0 bases, with 1 base sitting between them. There are 11 residues in the CDR3. The CDR3 DNA sequence: TGTGCCAGCAGCGCTAACTATGGCTACACCTTC. Translation: CASSANYGYTF.

This clone was observed a few times. V usage is TRBV5-8 and J usage is TRBJ1-5, with TRBD1 matching 8 bases. The CDR3 runs to 14 residues. The J segment lost 2 bases and the V segment lost 7 bases, leaving 5 bases of the junction unmatched. Germline assignment: CDR1 SGHTS and CDR2 YDEGEE. This CDR3 is CASHMTGGNQPQHF. CDR3 coding DNA: TGTGCCAGCCATATGACAGGGGGCAATCAGCCCCAGCATTTT.

J is TRBJ2-3 and V is TRBV5-1, with D perhaps matching TRBD1 or TRBD2 (5 bases each). From germline, CDR1 is SGHRS and CDR2 YFSETQ. Trimming stripped 0 bases from V and 1 base from J, with 9 bases between. The CDR3 is 15 residues long. The CDR3 sequence is CASSLEGRGTDTQYF. Here the CDR3 DNA reads TGCGCCAGCAGCTTGGAGGGACGGGGCACAGATACGCAGTATTTT.

This chain joins TRBV19 and TRBJ1-2; tentatively, D is TRBD1 (5 bases). The V end lost 6 bases, the J end lost 2 bases, and 10 bases lay between the germline ends. The V gene's germline CDR1 is LNHDA and CDR2 SQIVND (reference sequence). This CDR3 spans 13 amino acids. The CDR3 loop reads CASRVRGNYGYTF. The CDR3 nucleotides are TGTGCCAGTAGAGTAAGGGGAAACTATGGCTACACCTTC.

This clone was seen only once. The chain joins TRBV2 to TRBJ1-5, with a tentative D call TRBD1 (6 bases). V lost 4 bases and J 3 bases, leaving 37 bases between the germline ends. The CDR3 has 23 residues. Germline CDR1 and CDR2: SNHLY and FYNNEI. CDR3 loop: CASSVTVGGGEVSSTSFNQPQHF. The DNA of the CDR3 is TGTGCCAGCAGTGTAACGGTGGGCGGGGGCGAAGTCTCCAGTACCTCTTTCAATCAGCCCCAGCATTTT.

This clone was found once. This chain links TRBV11-3 with TRBJ1-1; D gene unclear. Germline V lookup: CDR1 SGHNT, CDR2 YENEEA. Between the trimmed V and J ends, which lost 5 bases and 2 bases, there was a span of 12 bases. The CDR3 is 14 amino acids. CDR3 region: CASSPRRENTEAFF. The CDR3 DNA reads as TGTGCCAGCAGCCCCCGGAGGGAAAACACTGAAGCTTTCTTT.

In its sample, this clone was seen a few times. The chain links TRBV7-9 to TRBJ2-3; D may be TRBD2 (5 bases). CDR3 length: 15 amino acids. Looked up from germline, CDR1 is SEHNR and CDR2 is FQNEAQ (reference sequence). V was trimmed by 0 bases and J by 9 bases, leaving 16 bases between them. The CDR3 sequence is CASSLALFLAETQYF. In DNA, the CDR3 is TGTGCCAGCAGCTTAGCTTTATTCCTAGCTGAAACGCAGTATTTT.

The chain employs TRBV7-9 and TRBJ1-4; no reliable D call. In germline, CDR1 is SEHNR, CDR2 FQNEAQ (reference sequence). The CDR3 sequence is 14 residues long. The germline V and J ends were trimmed by 7 bases and 8 bases, with 17 bases remaining between them. The CDR3 DNA reads as TGTGCCAGCACCACCACGGGAGGAGGGGAAAAACTGTTTTTT. Protein: CASTTTGGGEKLFF.

This chain joins TRBV7-3 and TRBJ1-1; 7 bases align to TRBD1. The germline gives CDR1 SGHTA, CDR2 FQGTGA. The CDR3 length is 13 residues. J gave up 3 bases and V 3 bases, and 1 base lay outside the gene matches. CDR3: CASSFQGDTEAFF. Written as DNA, the CDR3 is TGTGCCAGCAGCTTTCAGGGGGACACTGAAGCTTTCTTT.

The rearrangement uses TRBV5-1 and TRBJ2-3; D possibly corresponds to TRBD2 (5 bases). The CDR3 extends over 16 amino acids. V was pared by 0 bases and J by 3 bases, with 14 bases between. Germline V CDR1 and CDR2: SGHRS, YFSETQ. CDR3 nucleotides: TGCGCCAGCAGCTTGGGGAAAGGGAGAGGGACAGATACGCAGTATTTT. Translated: CASSLGKGRGTDTQYF.

The rearrangement joins TRBV10-3 to TRBJ1-5, with TRBD1 matching 12 bases. This CDR3 has 13 amino acids. Germline CDR1 is ENHRY and CDR2 is SYGVKD. V shed 6 bases and J 8 bases; nucleotides not matched to a gene: 2. CDR3 DNA sequence: TGTGCCATCAGGGGACAGGGGGCAGAGCCCCAGCATTTT. It yields the protein CAIRGQGAEPQHF.

V usage is TRBV19 and J usage is TRBJ1-3; TRBD1 might be the D (5 bases). The V end was cut by 6 bases, the J end by 0 bases, with 12 bases between. The CDR3 runs 15 residues. Germline V gene sequence: CDR1 LNHDA, CDR2 SQIVND (reference sequence). The CDR3: CASSPGRGSGNTIYF. The DNA for the CDR3 is TGTGCCAGTAGCCCGGGGAGGGGCTCTGGAAACACCATATATTTT.

This clone showed up just a few times. This chain joins TRBV4-1 and TRBJ2-3; 9 nucleotides agree with TRBD2. Germline trimming cut 3 bases from V and 1 base from J; bases unmatched to any gene: 5. There are 16 residues in the CDR3. Germline CDR1 reads MGHRA; CDR2 reads YSYEKL. The CDR3 spells CASSHILAGGTDTQYF. Written as DNA, the CDR3 is TGCGCCAGCAGCCACATACTAGCGGGTGGCACAGATACGCAGTATTTT.

This clone was counted between two and nine times. The rearrangement uses TRBV5-6 and TRBJ2-6; D unresolved. The CDR3 runs to 16 residues. CDR1 and CDR2 from the germline V gene are SGHDT and YYEEEE. Trimming cost V 2 bases and J 0 bases, with 9 bases left between them. This chain's CDR3 is CASSLQSNSGANVLTF. CDR3 coding DNA: TGTGCCAGCAGCTTACAGAGTAACTCTGGGGCCAACGTCCTGACTTTC.

The rearrangement joins TRBV7-9 to TRBJ1-2, with unresolved D. V was pared by 3 bases and J by 4 bases, with 6 bases between. CDR3 length equals 12 residues. Germline-derived CDR1 and CDR2 are SEHNR and FQNEAQ (reference sequence). CDR3 sequence reads: CASSLGFYGYTF. The DNA for the CDR3 is TGTGCCAGCAGCTTGGGGTTCTATGGCTACACCTTC.

The CDR3 is CASSFRGGVETQYF. The CDR3 nucleotides are TGCGCCAGCAGCTTCCGGGGTGGAGTAGAGACCCAGTACTTC. J is TRBJ2-5 and V is TRBV5-1, with D perhaps matching TRBD2 (5 bases). The length of the CDR3 is 14 residues. V shed 2 bases and J shed 4 bases, with 12 bases lying between them. From germline, CDR1 is SGHRS and CDR2 YFSETQ.

Written as DNA, the CDR3 is TGTGCCAGCAGTCCTCGCGGGGTCCAAGAGACCCAGTACTTC. This codes for CASSPRGVQETQYF. The V call is TRBV28, the J call TRBJ2-5, with D perhaps TRBD2 (6 bases). The length of the CDR3 is 14 residues. Trimming took 5 bases from V and 1 from J, leaving 11 bases between them. Germline V lookup: CDR1 MDHEN, CDR2 SYDVKM.

This rearrangement joins TRBV28 to TRBJ2-7; D is possibly TRBD1 or TRBD2 (6 bases each). CDR1 is MDHEN and CDR2 is SYDVKM in the germline V gene. This CDR3 comprises 16 residues. The ends were cut back, 6 bases at V and 6 bases at J, with 24 bases in the middle. DNA of the CDR3: TGTGCCAGCAGATCCAGCCTGGGGGGCTCAGCCAGCGAGCAGTACTTC. It codes for CASRSSLGGSASEQYF.

DNA for the CDR3: TGTGCCAGCAGGCCCCGACTAGCCGCGGTAACAGATACGCAGTATTTT. It yields the protein CASRPRLAAVTDTQYF. The chain joins TRBV2 to TRBJ2-3, with 7 nucleotides matching TRBD2. With 6 bases clipped from V and 3 bases from J, the junction kept 12 bases outside the gene matches. CDR1 is SNHLY and CDR2 is FYNNEI in the germline V gene. The CDR3 contains 16 residues.

The chain employs TRBV5-1 and TRBJ2-1, with 9 nucleotides matching TRBD2. V shed 4 bases, J shed 6 bases, and the junction held 11 bases outside the gene matches. Germline V gives CDR1 SGHRS, CDR2 YFSETQ. The CDR3 loop spans 16 amino acids. The CDR3: CASSLQTSGPLNEQFF. As DNA, the CDR3 is TGCGCCAGCAGCCTACAGACTAGCGGTCCCCTCAATGAGCAGTTCTTC. The complete variable domain, with remaining parts taken from reference TRBV5-1 and TRBJ2-1, reads KAGVTQTPRYLIKTRGQQVTLSCSPISGHRSVSWYQQTPGQGLQFLFEYFSETQRNKGNFPGRFSGRQFSNSRSEMNVSTLELGDSALYLCASSLQTSGPLNEQFFGPGTRLTVL.

The chain links TRBV5-1 to TRBJ2-1, with 15 bases matching TRBD2. The CDR3 contains 17 residues. V lost 2 bases and J lost 6; bases outside the gene matches: 6. Germline values: CDR1 SGHRS, CDR2 YFSETQ. The CDR3 loop reads CASSFGGLAGGLNEQFF. The CDR3 nucleotides read TGCGCCAGCAGCTTCGGGGGACTAGCGGGAGGCCTCAATGAGCAGTTCTTC.